A few counts support the clone carrying this T cell receptor (beta chain). The antigen remains unidentified. Unique molecular identifiers (one per individual cDNA molecule) were attached. One entry per CDR3 protein, called by TCRdb with MiXCR from the 5' RACE reads. The table includes more than 30,000 distinct CDR3 sequences, around 7% detected once. Looked up from germline, CDR1 is SQVTM and CDR2 is ANQGSEA. V dropped 4 bases and J dropped 6 bases, with 9 bases sitting between them. This CDR3 contains 11 residues. These data originate in a study of early T cells in non-severe SARS-CoV-2 infection. For the study at large: Bulk RNA isolated from unsorted whole blood underwent sequencing; chains were not paired. Study-wide findings and caveats: The matching step, a VDJdb search, favored anti-spike CD8 responses and missed private and CD4 specificities.

The specimen was whole blood, collected at baseline. The chain recombines TRBV29-1 with TRBJ1-1, with no clear D. The receptor was isolated from an adult who was a healthcare worker with PCR-confirmed SARS-CoV-2 infection or an uninfected control (not recorded which). CDR3 sequence reads: CSVGLSSEAFF. The CDR3 DNA reads TGCAGCGTTGGCCTTAGTTCTGAAGCTTTCTTT.